This TCR beta chain emerged from a study of OX40 agonist ivuxolimab in advanced cancers. As for the study in general: Dosing consisted of intravenous ivuxolimab at 0.01 to 10 mg/kg every 2 weeks. Subjects had a mean age of around 63 years, with a range of about 20 to 85; approximately 83% were male.

Only in-frame clones appear in the TCRdb table, and some are missing; sequencing was by immunoSEQ multiplex PCR. The table records some 74,000 clones, around 90% of them present only once. Blood was sampled at baseline, cycle 4 day 1, and cycle 7 day 1. General study findings and limits: In general, CD8+ T cells held more expanded clones than CD4+ did, on average.

This CDR3 region has 14 residues. CDR1 is LNHDA and CDR2 is SQIVND in the germline V gene (reference sequence). The junction had 8 bases not matched to a gene; V was cut back by 4 bases and J by 7 bases. As regards this clone: Its antigen is not identified.

Sequencing was performed on CD4+ or CD8+ T cells sorted from blood, taken in a trial of the OX40 agonist ivuxolimab. This sequence joins TRBV19 and TRBJ2-7; 9 bases are shared with TRBD2. This receptor was identified in an adult with an advanced solid tumor such as melanoma, head and neck, liver or kidney cancer. The CDR3 DNA is TGTGCCAGTAGTAATGGCGGGAGGGCCGGAGAGCAGTACTTC. It codes for CASSNGGRAGEQYF.